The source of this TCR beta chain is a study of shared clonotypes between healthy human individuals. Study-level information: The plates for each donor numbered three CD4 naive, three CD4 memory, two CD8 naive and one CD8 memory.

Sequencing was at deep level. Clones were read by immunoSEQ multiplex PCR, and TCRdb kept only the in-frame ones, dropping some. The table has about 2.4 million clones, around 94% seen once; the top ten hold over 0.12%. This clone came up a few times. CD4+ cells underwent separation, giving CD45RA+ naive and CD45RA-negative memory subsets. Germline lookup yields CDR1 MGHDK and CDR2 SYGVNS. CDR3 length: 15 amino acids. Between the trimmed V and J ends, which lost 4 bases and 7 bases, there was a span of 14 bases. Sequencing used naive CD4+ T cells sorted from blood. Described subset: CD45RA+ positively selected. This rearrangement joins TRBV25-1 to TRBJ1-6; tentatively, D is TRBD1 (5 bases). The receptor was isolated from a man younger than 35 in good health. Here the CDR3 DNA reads TGTGCCAGCAGTGTAGCGGGGGTCAGGAATTCACCCCTCCACTTT. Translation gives CASSVAGVRNSPLHF.